Sequencing of this T cell receptor beta chain was carried out in a study of cytomegalovirus exposure and HLA in healthy donors (dated by TCRdb to about 2017). In the study overall: According to a later analysis, one platform produced both the 120 validation repertoires and the 700 or so repertoires of the first cohort. The study was designed to test whether signatures of past pathogen exposure could be identified by cataloging public T cell receptors. Along with the approximately 600-subject first cohort, a separate validation cohort of over 90 different subjects was used. High-throughput TCR immunosequencing, statistical association of individual TCRs with disease status, and machine learning were combined to predict cytomegalovirus infection status. The paper's findings and limits, for the study overall: A later analysis found that TCRs clustered in the first cohort also tended to co-occur in the 110 or so validation repertoires, with about 94% of cluster scores above 0. Most TCR sequences were observed very rarely across donors, whereas some public TCRs were present in many individuals. It was suggested by the authors that the approach could potentially be generalized to other disease states and immunological phenotypes. A few of the identified cytomegalovirus-associated TCR beta chains were confirmed in vitro to be specific for cytomegalovirus antigens. The study listed 164 TCR beta chains as associated with cytomegalovirus. In both the original and validation cohorts, the classifier was reported to diagnose cytomegalovirus status with high specificity and sensitivity. All 120 or so repertoires were used to score co-occurrence in the validation cohort in a later analysis, because that analysis had no HLA typing for the cohort.

V lost 1 base and J lost 5 bases, and the count of bases not matched to a germline gene is 11. The CDR3 starts with the cysteine, ends with the phenylalanine, and has 16 residues. Left in the record is the CDR3 DNA by itself, 48 bases read in frame from the first base. CDR1 SGHNT and CDR2 YENEEA were looked up in the germline V gene. Comment on this clone: Its antigen is unknown. There are no base qualities to consult, and no much larger clone falls within one base.

The protocol used for the library was the immunoSEQ multiplex PCR assay. The original pipeline was this. A statistical classification framework was built for diagnosing cytomegalovirus status from the catalog of TCR beta chain sequences. In its TCRdb copy, this immuneACCESS table keeps in-frame sequences only and misses some clones. Where compared with another copy, unresolved V genes explain less than half of these, and the others have no known cause. V and J calls and clone size are as listed in that table; D and trimming were resolved from the DNA. Within this sample are 50,000 or so clones, with about 94% of them counted one time only. Together, the top ten hold approximately 2.3% of the sample. The donors belonged to the validation cohort of about 130 subjects, which was separate from the 666-subject first cohort.

The clonotype comes from a man aged 18 to 29 in good health and CMV-seronegative. The sample comprised PBMCs. This chain is built from TRBV11-3 and TRBJ2-7, and 7 junctional nucleotides match TRBD1. Here the CDR3 is given as CASSLGPGQLTNEQYF. The nucleotide sequence reads TGTGCCAGCAGCTTAGGACCGGGACAGCTTACCAACGAGCAGTACTTC.